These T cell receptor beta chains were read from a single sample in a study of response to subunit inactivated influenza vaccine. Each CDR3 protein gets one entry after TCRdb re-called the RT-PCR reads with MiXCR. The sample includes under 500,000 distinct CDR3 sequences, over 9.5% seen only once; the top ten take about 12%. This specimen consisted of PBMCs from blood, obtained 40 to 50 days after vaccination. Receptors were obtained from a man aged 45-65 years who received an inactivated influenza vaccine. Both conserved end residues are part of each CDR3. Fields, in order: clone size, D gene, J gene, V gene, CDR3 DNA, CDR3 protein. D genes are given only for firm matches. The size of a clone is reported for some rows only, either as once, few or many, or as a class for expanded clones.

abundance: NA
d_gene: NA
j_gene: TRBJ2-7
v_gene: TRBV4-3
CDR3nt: TGCGCCAGCAGCCAAGATATTCAGGGAACCGAGCAGTACTTC
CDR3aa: CASSQDIQGTEQYF

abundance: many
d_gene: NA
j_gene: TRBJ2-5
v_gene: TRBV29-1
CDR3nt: TGCAGCGTTACGCCCCCCGGGGAGACCCAGTACTTC
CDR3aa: CSVTPPGETQYF

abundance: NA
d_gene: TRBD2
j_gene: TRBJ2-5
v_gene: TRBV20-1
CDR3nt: TGCAGTGCTGACACTAGCGGGGAAGAGACCCAGTACTTC
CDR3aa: CSADTSGEETQYF

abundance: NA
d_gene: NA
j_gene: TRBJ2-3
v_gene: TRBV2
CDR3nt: TGTGCCAGCGGCCCAGCTAGCACAGATACGCAGTATTTT
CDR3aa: CASGPASTDTQYF

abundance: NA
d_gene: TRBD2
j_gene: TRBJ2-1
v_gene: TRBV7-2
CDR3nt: TGTGCCAGCAGCCCGAATCGGACTAGCGGAAATGAGCAGTTCTTC
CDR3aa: CASSPNRTSGNEQFF

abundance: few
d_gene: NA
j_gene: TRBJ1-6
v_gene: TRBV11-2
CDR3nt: TGTGCCAGCAGCTTAGATCCCGACAGTTCCCTCCACTTT
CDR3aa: CASSLDPDSSLHF

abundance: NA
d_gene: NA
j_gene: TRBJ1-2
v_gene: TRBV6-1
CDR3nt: TGTGCCAGCAGTCGACAGGCAATCTATGGCTACACCTTC
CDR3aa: CASSRQAIYGYTF

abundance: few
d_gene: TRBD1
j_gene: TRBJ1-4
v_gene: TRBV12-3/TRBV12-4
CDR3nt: TGTGCCAGCAGTTGGTCCGGGACAGCTAATGAAAAACTGTTTTTT
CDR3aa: CASSWSGTANEKLFF

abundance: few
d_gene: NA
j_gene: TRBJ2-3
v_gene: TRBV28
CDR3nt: TGTGCCAGCAGTTTAACCGCGGGCGCCAGGGGTACGCAGTATTTT
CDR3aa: CASSLTAGARGTQYF

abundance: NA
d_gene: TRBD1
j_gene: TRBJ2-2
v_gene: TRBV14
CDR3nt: TGTGCCAGCAGCCCACACAGGGGCCCTCGAATCTCGGGGGAGCTGTTTTTT
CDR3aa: CASSPHRGPRISGELFF

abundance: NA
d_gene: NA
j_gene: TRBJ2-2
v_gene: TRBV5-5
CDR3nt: TGTGCCAGCAGCCCCGGTGCCTTAGCGAACACCGGGGAGCTGTTTTTT
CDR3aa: CASSPGALANTGELFF

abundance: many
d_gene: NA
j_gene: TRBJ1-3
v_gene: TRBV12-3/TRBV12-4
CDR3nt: TGTGCCAGCAGCCCCCCGGGACACTCTGGAAACACCATATATTTT
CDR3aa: CASSPPGHSGNTIYF

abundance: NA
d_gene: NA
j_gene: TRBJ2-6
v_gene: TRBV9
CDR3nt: TGTGCCAGCAGCGTAGAGGCGAGTTCTGGGGCCAACGTCCTGACTTTC
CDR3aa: CASSVEASSGANVLTF

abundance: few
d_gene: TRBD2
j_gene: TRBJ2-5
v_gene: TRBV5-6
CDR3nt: TGTGCCAGCAGCTTGTCTGCTAGCGGGTACCAAGAGACCCAGTACTTC
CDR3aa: CASSLSASGYQETQYF

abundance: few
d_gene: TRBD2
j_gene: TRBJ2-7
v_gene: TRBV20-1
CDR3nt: TGCAGTGCTAGGGGGGACTACCGTTCCTACGAGCAGTACTTC
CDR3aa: CSARGDYRSYEQYF

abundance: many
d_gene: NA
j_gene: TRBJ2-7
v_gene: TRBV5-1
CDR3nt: TGCGCCAGCAGCCCCACGGGGGGCACCTACGAGCAGTACTTC
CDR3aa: CASSPTGGTYEQYF

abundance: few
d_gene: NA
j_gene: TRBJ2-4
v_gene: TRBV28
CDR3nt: TGTGCCGCGGCAGGGACGTTTGTCTTCGCCAAAAACATTCAGTACTTC
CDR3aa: CAAAGTFVFAKNIQYF

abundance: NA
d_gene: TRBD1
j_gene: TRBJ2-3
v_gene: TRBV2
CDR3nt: TGTGCCAGCATGCGGGACAGGGGCACAGATACGCAGTATTTT
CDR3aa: CASMRDRGTDTQYF

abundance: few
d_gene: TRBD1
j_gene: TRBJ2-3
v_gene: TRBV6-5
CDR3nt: TGTGCCAGCAAGGGACAGGCAGATACGCAGTATTTT
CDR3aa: CASKGQADTQYF

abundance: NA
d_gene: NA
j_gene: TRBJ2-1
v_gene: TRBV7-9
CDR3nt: TGTGCCAGCAGCTTAGTATGGAGGGACCAGCAGTTCTTC
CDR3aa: CASSLVWRDQQFF

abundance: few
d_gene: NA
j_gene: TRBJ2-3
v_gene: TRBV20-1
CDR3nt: TGCAGTGCCCACCGGCCGGGGACCAGCACAGATACGCAGTATTTT
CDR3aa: CSAHRPGTSTDTQYF

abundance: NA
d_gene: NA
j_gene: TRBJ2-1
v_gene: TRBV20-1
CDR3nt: TGCATCTGGGGCCAGGCTCCGTGCTTCAATGAGCAGTTCTTC
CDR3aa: CIWGQAPCFNEQFF

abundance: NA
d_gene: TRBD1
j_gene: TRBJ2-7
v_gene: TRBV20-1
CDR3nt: TGCAGTGCTACAGACAGGCTCCGGGACAGGGTCTACGAGCAGTACTTC
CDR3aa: CSATDRLRDRVYEQYF

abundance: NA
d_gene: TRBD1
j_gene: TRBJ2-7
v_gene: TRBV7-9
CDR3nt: TGTGCCAGCAGTGGACAGGGGCTCTACGAGCAGTACTTC
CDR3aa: CASSGQGLYEQYF